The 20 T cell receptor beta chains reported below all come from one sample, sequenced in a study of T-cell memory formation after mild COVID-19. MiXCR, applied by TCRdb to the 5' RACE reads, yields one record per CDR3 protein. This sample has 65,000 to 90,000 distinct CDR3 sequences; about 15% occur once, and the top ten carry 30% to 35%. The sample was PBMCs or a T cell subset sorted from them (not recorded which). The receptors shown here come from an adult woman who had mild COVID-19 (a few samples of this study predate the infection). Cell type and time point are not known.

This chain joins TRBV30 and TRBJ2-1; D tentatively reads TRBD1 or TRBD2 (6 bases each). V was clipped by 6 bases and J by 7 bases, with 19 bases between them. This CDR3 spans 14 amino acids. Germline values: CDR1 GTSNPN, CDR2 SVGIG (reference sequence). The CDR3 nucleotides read TGTGCCTGCACCACGGGGGCCATGGGAAATGAGCAGTTCTTC. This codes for CACTTGAMGNEQFF.

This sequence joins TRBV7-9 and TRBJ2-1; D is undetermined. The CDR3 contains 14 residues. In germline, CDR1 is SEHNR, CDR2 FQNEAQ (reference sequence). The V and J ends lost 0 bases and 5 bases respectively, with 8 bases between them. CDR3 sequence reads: CASSLAFPNNEQFF. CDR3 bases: TGTGCCAGCAGCTTAGCGTTCCCCAACAATGAGCAGTTCTTC.

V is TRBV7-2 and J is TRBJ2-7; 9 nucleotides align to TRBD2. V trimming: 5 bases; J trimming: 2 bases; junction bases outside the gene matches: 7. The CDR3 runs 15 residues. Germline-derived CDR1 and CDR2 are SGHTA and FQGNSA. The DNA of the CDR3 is TGTGCCAGCAGCCCGGCGGGGGGGGGCCCCTACGAGCAGTACTTC. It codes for CASSPAGGGPYEQYF.

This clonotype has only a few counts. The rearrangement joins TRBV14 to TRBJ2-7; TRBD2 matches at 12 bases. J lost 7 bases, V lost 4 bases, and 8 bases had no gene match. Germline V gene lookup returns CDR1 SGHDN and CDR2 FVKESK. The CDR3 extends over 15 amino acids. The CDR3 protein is CASSPSGRAVREQYF. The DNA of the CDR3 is TGTGCCAGCAGCCCTAGCGGGAGGGCAGTGCGGGAGCAGTACTTC.

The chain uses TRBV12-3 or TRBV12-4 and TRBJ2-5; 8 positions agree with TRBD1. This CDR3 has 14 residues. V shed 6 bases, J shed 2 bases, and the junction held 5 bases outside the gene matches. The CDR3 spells CASSPYRGQETQYF. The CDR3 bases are TGTGCCAGCAGCCCATACAGGGGGCAAGAGACCCAGTACTTC.

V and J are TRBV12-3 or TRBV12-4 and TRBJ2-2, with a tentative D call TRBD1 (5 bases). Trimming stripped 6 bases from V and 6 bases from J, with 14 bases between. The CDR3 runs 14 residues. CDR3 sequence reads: CASSPEGVPGELFF. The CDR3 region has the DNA TGTGCCAGCAGCCCTGAAGGGGTTCCCGGGGAGCTGTTTTTT.

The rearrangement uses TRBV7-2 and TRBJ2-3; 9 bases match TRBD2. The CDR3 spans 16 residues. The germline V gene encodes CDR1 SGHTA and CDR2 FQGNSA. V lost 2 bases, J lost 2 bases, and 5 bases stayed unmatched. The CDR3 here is CASSLYSGGLTDTQYF. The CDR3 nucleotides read TGTGCCAGCAGCTTATATAGCGGGGGCCTCACAGATACGCAGTATTTT.

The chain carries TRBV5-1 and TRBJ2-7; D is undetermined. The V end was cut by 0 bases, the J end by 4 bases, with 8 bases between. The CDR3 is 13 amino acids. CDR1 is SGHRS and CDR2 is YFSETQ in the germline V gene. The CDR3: CASSLEVEYEQYF. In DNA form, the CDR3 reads TGCGCCAGCAGCTTGGAAGTGGAGTACGAGCAGTACTTC.

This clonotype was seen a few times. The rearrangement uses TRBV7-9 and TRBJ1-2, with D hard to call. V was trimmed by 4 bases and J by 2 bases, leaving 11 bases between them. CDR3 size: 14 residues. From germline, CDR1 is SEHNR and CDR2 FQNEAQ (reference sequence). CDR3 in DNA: TGTGCCAGCAGCTACGAGGGCCCAAACTATGGCTACACCTTC. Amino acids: CASSYEGPNYGYTF.

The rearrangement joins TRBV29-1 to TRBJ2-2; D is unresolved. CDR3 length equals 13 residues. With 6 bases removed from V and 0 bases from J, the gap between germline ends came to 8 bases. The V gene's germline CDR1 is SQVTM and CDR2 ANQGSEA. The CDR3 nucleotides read TGCAGCGTCGGGTCACCGAACACCGGGGAGCTGTTTTTT. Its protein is CSVGSPNTGELFF.

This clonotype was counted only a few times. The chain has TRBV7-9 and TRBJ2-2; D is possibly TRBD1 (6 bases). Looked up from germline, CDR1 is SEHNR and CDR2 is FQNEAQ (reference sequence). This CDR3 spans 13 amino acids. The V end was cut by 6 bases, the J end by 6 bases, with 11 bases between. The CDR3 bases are TGTGCCAGCAGTCGAGGACAGCCCGGGGAGCTGTTTTTT. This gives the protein CASSRGQPGELFF.

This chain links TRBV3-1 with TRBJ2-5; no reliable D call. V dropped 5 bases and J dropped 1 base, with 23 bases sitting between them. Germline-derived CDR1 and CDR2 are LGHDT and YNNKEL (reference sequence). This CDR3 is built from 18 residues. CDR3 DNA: TGTGCCAGCAGCTCGGGCGTCCCGTACTCGAGACCCCAAGAGACCCAGTACTTC. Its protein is CASSSGVPYSRPQETQYF.

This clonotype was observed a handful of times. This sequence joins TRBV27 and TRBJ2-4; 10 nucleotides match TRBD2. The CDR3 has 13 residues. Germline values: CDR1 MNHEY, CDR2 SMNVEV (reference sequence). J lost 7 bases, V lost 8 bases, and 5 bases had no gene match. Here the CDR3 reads CASGAGGTNIQYF. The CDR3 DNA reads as TGTGCCAGCGGAGCGGGAGGGACTAACATTCAGTACTTC.

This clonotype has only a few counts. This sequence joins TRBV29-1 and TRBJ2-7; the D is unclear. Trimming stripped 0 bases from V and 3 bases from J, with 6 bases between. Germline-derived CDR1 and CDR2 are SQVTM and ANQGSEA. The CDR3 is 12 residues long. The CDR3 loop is CSVEDSGYEQYF. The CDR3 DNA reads TGCAGCGTTGAAGATTCAGGCTACGAGCAGTACTTC.

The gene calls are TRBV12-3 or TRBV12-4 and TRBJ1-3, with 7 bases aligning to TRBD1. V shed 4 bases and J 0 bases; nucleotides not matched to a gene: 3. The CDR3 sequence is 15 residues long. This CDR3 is CASSSPGGSGNTIYF. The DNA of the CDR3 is TGTGCCAGCAGTTCCCCAGGGGGCTCTGGAAACACCATATATTTT.

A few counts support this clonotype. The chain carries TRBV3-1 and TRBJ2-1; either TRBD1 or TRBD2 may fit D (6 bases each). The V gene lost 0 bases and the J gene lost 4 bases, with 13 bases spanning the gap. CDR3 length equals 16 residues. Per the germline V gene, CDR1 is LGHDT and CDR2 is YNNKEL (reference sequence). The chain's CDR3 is CASSQDGGGVYNEQFF. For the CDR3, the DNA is TGTGCCAGCAGCCAAGATGGAGGGGGAGTTTACAATGAGCAGTTCTTC.

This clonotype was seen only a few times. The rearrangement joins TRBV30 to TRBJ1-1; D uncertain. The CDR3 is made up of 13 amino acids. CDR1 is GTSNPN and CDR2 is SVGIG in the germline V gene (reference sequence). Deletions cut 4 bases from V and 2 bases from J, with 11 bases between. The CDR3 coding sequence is TGTGCCTGGATCCGAACAGTAAACACTGAAGCTTTCTTT. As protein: CAWIRTVNTEAFF.

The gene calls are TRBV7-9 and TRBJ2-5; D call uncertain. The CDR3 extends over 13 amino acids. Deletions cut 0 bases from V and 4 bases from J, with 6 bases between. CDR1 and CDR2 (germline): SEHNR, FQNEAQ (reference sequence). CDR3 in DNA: TGTGCCAGCAGCTTAGCGATCGGAGAGACCCAGTACTTC. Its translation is CASSLAIGETQYF. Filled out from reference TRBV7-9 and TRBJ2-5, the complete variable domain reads DTGVSQNPRHKITKRGQNVTFRCDPISEHNRLYWYRQTLGQGPEFLTYFQNEAQLEKSRLLSDRFSAERPKGSFSTLEIQRTEQGDSAMYLCASSLAIGETQYFGPGTRLLVL.

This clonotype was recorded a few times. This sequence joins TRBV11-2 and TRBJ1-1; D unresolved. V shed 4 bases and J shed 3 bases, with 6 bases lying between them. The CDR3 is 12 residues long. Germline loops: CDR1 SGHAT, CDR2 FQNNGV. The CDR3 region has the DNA TGTGCCAGCAGCTCTGGATACACTGAAGCTTTCTTT. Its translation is CASSSGYTEAFF.

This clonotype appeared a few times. The CDR3 DNA sequence: TGCGCCAGCAGCCAAGATTGGGCGGGAGGGACATTCCGCGCAGATACGCAGTATTTT. Translating it yields CASSQDWAGGTFRADTQYF. The chain carries TRBV4-3 and TRBJ2-3, with TRBD2 matching 9 bases. CDR3 length: 19 amino acids. The V gene's germline CDR1 is LGHNA and CDR2 YSLEER. Trimming at V came to 0 bases and at J to 4 bases, leaving 14 bases not matched to a gene.